This T cell receptor (beta chain) is from a study of OX40 agonist ivuxolimab in advanced cancers. The wider study: Patients assigned to dose escalation were diagnosed with hepatocellular carcinoma, melanoma, renal cell or head and neck cancer. Prior anti-PD-1, anti-PD-L1 or anti-CTLA-4 therapy did not bar entry, and roughly 40% had some. Regarding the study as a whole: CD8+ T cells (on average) carried more expanded clones than CD4+ T cells.

A note on this clone: No antigen is known for it.

The protocol was immunoSEQ multiplex PCR, while the TCRdb copy is restricted to in-frame clones and leaves out a portion. The sample includes about 34,000 clones, about 83% of them seen just once. With autoimmune disease history or systemic immunosuppression, patients were excluded. The CDR3 totals 13 residues. The germline V gene has CDR1 SQVTM and CDR2 ANQGSEA. V was cut by 8 bases and J by 4 bases, with 17 bases left in between. The TCR was taken from an adult with an advanced solid tumor such as melanoma, head and neck, liver or kidney cancer. The sequences come from CD4+ or CD8+ T cells sorted from blood, collected in a trial of the OX40 agonist ivuxolimab. The rearrangement joins TRBV29-1 to TRBJ2-5; the D gene is possibly TRBD2 (6 bases). The CDR3 DNA sequence: TGCAGCCTGGGGGGAAGGGGAGGAGAGACCCAGTACTTC. Amino acid sequence: CSLGGRGGETQYF. The variable domain in full, with the rest retrieved from reference TRBV29-1 and TRBJ2-5, is SAVISQKPSRDICQRGTSLTIQCQVDSQVTMMFWYRQQPGQSLTLIATANQGSEATYESGFVIDKFPISRPNLTFSTLTVSNMSPEDSSIYLCSLGGRGGETQYFGPGTRLLVL.